This T cell receptor beta chain was profiled in a study of blood T cell repertoires in COVID-19. About the research overall: The study drew acute and convalescent COVID-19 samples from the United States, Italy and Spain.

V trimming: 3 bases; J trimming: 1 base; junction bases outside the gene matches: 7. Germline V gene data show CDR1 as SGHVS and CDR2 as FQNEAQ. This CDR3 spans 17 amino acids. How the authors handled the data: Estimates of nucleated cell counts were drawn from the amplification of reference gene primers. The table came from immunoSEQ multiplex PCR; TCRdb's copy has only in-frame clones and leaves some out. V and J calls and clone size are those listed in that table; D and trimming were worked out from the DNA. The sample consists of over 45,000 clones, about four fifths of them appearing once. The genes are TRBV7-8 and TRBJ1-2; TRBD1 agrees at 11 bases. The TCR originated in a man aged 65-85 years with active COVID-19. Material for sequencing was peripheral blood. CDR3: CASSFGQGAAHNYGYTF. The CDR3 coding sequence is TGTGCCAGCAGCTTTGGACAGGGGGCGGCACATAACTATGGCTACACCTTC. The complete variable domain, with remaining parts taken from reference TRBV7-8 and TRBJ1-2, reads GAGVSQSPRYKVAKRGQDVALRCDPISGHVSLFWYQQALGQGPEFLTYFQNEAQLDKSGLPSDRFFAERPEGSVSTLKIQRTQQEDSAVYLCASSFGQGAAHNYGYTFGSGTRLTVV.